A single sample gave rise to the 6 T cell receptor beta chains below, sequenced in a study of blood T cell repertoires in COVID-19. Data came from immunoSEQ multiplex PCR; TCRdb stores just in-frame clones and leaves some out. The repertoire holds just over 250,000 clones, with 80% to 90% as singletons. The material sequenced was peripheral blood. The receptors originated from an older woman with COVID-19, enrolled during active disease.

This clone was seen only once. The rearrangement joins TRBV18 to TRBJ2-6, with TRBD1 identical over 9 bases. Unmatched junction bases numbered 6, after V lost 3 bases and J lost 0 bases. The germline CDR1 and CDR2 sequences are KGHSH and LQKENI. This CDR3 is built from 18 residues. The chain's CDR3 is CASSPVGQGSSGANVLTF. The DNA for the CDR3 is TGTGCCAGCTCACCTGTTGGACAGGGGAGCTCTGGGGCCAACGTCCTGACTTTC.

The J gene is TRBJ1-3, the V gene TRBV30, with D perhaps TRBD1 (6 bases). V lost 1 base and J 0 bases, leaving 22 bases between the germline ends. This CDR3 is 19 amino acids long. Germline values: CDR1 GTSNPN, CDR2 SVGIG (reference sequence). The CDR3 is CAWSGLSGRTEISGNTIYF. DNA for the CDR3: TGTGCCTGGAGTGGCCTCTCGGGTAGGACAGAAATCTCTGGAAACACCATATATTTT.

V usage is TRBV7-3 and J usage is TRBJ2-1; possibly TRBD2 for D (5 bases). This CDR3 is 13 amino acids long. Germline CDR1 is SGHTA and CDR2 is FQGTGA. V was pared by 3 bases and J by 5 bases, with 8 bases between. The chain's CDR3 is CASSFGLHNEQFF. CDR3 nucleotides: TGTGCCAGCAGCTTCGGACTTCACAATGAGCAGTTCTTC.

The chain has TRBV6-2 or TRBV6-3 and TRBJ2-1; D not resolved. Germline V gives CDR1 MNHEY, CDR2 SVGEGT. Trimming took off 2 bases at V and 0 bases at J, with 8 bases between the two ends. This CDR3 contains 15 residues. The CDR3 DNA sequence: TGTGCCAGCAGTTACGGAGAGTTCTCCTACAATGAGCAGTTCTTC. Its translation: CASSYGEFSYNEQFF.

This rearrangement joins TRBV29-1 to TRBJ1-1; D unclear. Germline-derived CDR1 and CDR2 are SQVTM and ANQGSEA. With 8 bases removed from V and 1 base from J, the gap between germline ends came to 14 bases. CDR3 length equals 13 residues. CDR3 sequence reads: CSPQRTKNTEAFF. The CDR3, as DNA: TGCAGCCCTCAAAGAACTAAGAACACTGAAGCTTTCTTT. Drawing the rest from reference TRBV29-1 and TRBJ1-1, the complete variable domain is SAVISQKPSRDICQRGTSLTIQCQVDSQVTMMFWYRQQPGQSLTLIATANQGSEATYESGFVIDKFPISRPNLTFSTLTVSNMSPEDSSIYLCSPQRTKNTEAFFGQGTRLTVV.

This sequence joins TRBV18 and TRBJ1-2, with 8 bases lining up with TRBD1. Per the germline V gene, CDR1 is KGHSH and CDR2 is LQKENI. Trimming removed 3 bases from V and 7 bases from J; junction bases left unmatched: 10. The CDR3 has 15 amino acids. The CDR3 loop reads CASSPILDGQGGYTF. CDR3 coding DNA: TGTGCCAGCTCACCTATCCTTGATGGACAGGGTGGCTACACCTTC.